This T cell receptor (beta chain) came from a study of human T cells and chemical hapten exposure. Study-level information: Sensitization applied 2% DPC to around 2 cm by around 2 cm of upper inner arm skin. Study findings and constraints: Unchanged with DPC sensitization were TCRs above 1 in 1000 frequency. The presence of alopecia in the donors means their immune response may differ from healthy people's. Controls formed significantly fewer large CDR3 similarity clusters than expanded TCRs did.

With respect to this clonotype: Its antigen is as yet unknown.

CDR1 and CDR2 from the germline V gene are LNHDA and SQIVND (reference sequence). V gave up 4 bases and J gave up 3 bases; unmatched junction bases: 2. CDR3 length equals 15 residues. As to time point: patch test 2, 6 weeks after DPC sensitization. The treatment was: therapeutic diphenylcyclopropenone sensitization with weekly scalp DPC. Each CDR3 protein gets one entry after TCRdb re-called the RACE reads with MiXCR. The table records over 100,000 distinct CDR3 sequences, 9.2% of them present only once. The chain employs TRBV19 and TRBJ2-1, with 11 bases that match TRBD2. This sequence originates from a woman aged 40 to 49 with alopecia areata. Some clones in this sample may be carry-over from other donors' samples. Sequencing was performed on whole blood, taken in connection with sensitization to the hapten diphenylcyclopropenone (DPC). CDR3 sequence reads: CASSTGTSGYNEQFF. CDR3 DNA sequence: TGTGCCAGTAGTACCGGGACTAGCGGCTACAATGAGCAGTTCTTC.